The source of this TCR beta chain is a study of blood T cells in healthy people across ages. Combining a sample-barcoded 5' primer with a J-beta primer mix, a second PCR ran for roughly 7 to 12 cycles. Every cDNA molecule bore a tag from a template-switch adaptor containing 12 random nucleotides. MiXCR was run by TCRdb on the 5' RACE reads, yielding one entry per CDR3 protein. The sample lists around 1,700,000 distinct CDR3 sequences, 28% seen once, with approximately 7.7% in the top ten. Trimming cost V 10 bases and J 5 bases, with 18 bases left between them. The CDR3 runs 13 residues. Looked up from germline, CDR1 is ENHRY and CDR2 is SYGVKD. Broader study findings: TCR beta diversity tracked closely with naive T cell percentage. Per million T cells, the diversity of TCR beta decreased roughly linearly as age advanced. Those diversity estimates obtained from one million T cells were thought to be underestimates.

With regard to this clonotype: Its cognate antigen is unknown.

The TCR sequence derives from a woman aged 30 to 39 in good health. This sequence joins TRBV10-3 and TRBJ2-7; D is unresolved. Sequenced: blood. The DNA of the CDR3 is TGTGCCAGTCAAGCCTCCCCCACGGACGAGCAGTACTTC. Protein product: CASQASPTDEQYF.